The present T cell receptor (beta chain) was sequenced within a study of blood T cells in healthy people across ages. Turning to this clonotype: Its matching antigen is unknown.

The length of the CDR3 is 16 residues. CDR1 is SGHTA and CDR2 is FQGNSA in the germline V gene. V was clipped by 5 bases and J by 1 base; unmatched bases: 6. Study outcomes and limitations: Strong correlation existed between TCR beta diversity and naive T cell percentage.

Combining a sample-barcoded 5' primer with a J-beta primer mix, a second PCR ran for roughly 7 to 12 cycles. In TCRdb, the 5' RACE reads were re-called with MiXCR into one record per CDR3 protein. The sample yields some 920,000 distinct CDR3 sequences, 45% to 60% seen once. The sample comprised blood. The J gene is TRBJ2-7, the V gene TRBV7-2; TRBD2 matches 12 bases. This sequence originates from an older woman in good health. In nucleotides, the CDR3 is TGTGCCAGCAGCGCGATACTAGCGGGAGGATCCTACGAGCAGTACTTC. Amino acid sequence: CASSAILAGGSYEQYF.